This T cell receptor beta chain was identified in a study of CD8+ T cells in alopecia areata. CDR1 is MDHEN, CDR2 SYDVKM, per germline. The CDR3 is 14 amino acids. V lost 6 bases and J lost 7, with 16 bases in between. In each case, RNA was isolated and then reverse transcribed into cDNA as the sequencing template. Libraries were prepared by immunoSEQ multiplex PCR; TCRdb keeps only in-frame clonotypes and omits some of them. The sample records a few hundred thousand clones, under 70% being singletons. Described treatment: oral pan-JAK inhibitor, 5-10 mg twice daily. Sequencing was performed on CD4+ T cells sorted from blood, taken between weeks 44 and 45, from a patient treated with tofacitinib. The TCR sequence derives from a human donor with alopecia areata. The V and J genes are TRBV28 and TRBJ1-5, with a weak D call TRBD1 (6 bases). The CDR3, as DNA: TGTGCCAGCAGCCCTGGGGGGGGCGAGCAGCCCCAGCATTTT. Protein: CASSPGGGEQPQHF.